This T cell receptor beta chain was profiled in a study of T cells after yellow fever vaccination. Study at large: Low-cell-number fractions were prepared with SMART-Seq v4 Ultra Low Input.

For TCR, cDNA came from 5'RACE template switching, which added a universal primer site and UMIs. TCRdb independently ran MiXCR on the 5' RACE reads; one entry per CDR3 protein. Here the sample spans fewer than 150,000 distinct CDR3 sequences, 5.5% to 8% being singletons. In the case of this clonotype: The antigen is unknown. With a much larger clone just one base away, this may be a read error.

Whole-study results and caveats: Among primary-vaccination clones, most reappeared after the booster, at 95% to 96% for CD4 and approximately 88% for CD8.

Trimming removed 2 bases at V and 2 bases at J, with 12 bases between. The CDR3 length is 15 residues. Germline CDR1 is SGHAT and CDR2 is FQNNGV. The sequence was collected from a man between 18 and 35 years old who received the YFV17D yellow fever vaccine. This chain joins TRBV11-2 and TRBJ2-5; a possible D gene is TRBD2 (7 bases). The sequences come from CD4+ T cells sorted from PBMCs, collected more than 40 days after the first yellow fever vaccination. The CDR3 loop is CASSLSGGPQETQYF. The CDR3 nucleotides are TGTGCCAGCAGCTTATCGGGGGGCCCACAAGAGACCCAGTACTTC.